These 3 T cell receptor beta chains were all obtained from the same sample, sequenced in a study of multiple sclerosis patients with progressive multifocal leukoencephalopathy. The time point is: time of PML onset. This table comes from immunoSEQ multiplex PCR, and its TCRdb copy is limited to in-frame clones, with some not included. The repertoire has fewer than 35,000 clones, roughly 87% of them found once; the top ten carry about 3.3%. The sequenced sample was PBMCs, obtained from a patient treated with natalizumab. Every receptor here comes from a human donor with progressive multifocal leukoencephalopathy.

This chain uses TRBV7-8 with TRBJ2-1; D assignment may be TRBD1 or TRBD2 (5 bases each). The CDR3 sequence is 16 residues long. V was shortened by 3 bases and J by 7 bases, with 19 bases between the two germline ends. From germline, CDR1 is SGHVS and CDR2 FQNEAQ. CDR3 protein: CASSFRLGVLPNEQFF. CDR3 nucleotide sequence: TGTGCCAGCAGCTTTCGTTTGGGGGTTCTCCCTAATGAGCAGTTCTTC. Using reference TRBV7-8 and TRBJ2-1 for the parts outside the CDR3, the full variable domain is GAGVSQSPRYKVAKRGQDVALRCDPISGHVSLFWYQQALGQGPEFLTYFQNEAQLDKSGLPSDRFFAERPEGSVSTLKIQRTQQEDSAVYLCASSFRLGVLPNEQFFGPGTRLTVL.

The table lists this clone with a count of one. V gene TRBV7-2 combines with J gene TRBJ2-3; 7 positions agree with TRBD1. This CDR3 contains 15 residues. With 10 bases clipped from V and 1 base from J, the junction kept 11 bases outside the gene matches. Germline values: CDR1 SGHTA, CDR2 FQGNSA. In DNA, the CDR3 is TGTGCCACCACCCTGACAGGGTCGGGCACAGATACGCAGTATTTT. Its translation: CATTLTGSGTDTQYF.

The chain has TRBV25-1 and TRBJ1-6; 8 bases align to TRBD1. With 8 bases clipped from V and 10 bases from J, the junction kept 7 bases outside the gene matches. Germline CDR1 reads MGHDK; CDR2 reads SYGVNS. This CDR3 contains 13 residues. CDR3 nucleotide sequence: TGTGCCAGCCAAGACAGGGGTGGATCACCCCTCCACTTT. Encoded protein: CASQDRGGSPLHF.